The 13 T cell receptor beta chains reported below all come from one sample, sequenced in a study of naive CD8 T cells in extremely preterm neonates. Sequencing was performed with immunoSEQ multiplex PCR; in TCRdb, only in-frame clones are kept and a portion is missing. Of approximately 7,000 clones listed, roughly nine tenths are singletons. Elective cesarean births at roughly 35-43 weeks, without labor or membrane rupture, supplied the cord blood. Sequenced material: naive CD8+ T cells from cord blood. The receptors come from a newborn in good health.

The rearrangement links TRBV5-1 to TRBJ1-1, with D tentatively TRBD1 (5 bases). V was shortened by 0 bases and J by 4 bases, with 10 bases between the two germline ends. The CDR3 loop spans 14 amino acids. Germline CDR1 SGHRS, CDR2 YFSETQ. CDR3 in amino acids: CASSLGGEGTEAFF. CDR3 in DNA: TGCGCCAGCAGCTTGGGGGGGGAGGGCACTGAAGCTTTCTTT.

This chain connects TRBV19 to TRBJ2-3; the D gene is possibly TRBD2 (5 bases). V lost 4 bases and J 5 bases, leaving 10 bases between the germline ends. The germline V gene encodes CDR1 LNHDA and CDR2 SQIVND (reference sequence). CDR3 length equals 13 residues. The CDR3 protein is CASSTDLLDTQYF. The CDR3 nucleotides read TGTGCCAGTAGTACGGACTTATTAGATACGCAGTATTTT.

The CDR3 bases are TGCGCCAGCAGAGGGACAGGTGGATTGGGAAACACCATATATTTT. Translation gives CASRGTGGLGNTIYF. J is TRBJ1-3 and V is TRBV4-1; 8 bases line up with TRBD1. Germline assignment: CDR1 MGHRA and CDR2 YSYEKL. This CDR3 is built from 15 residues. Trimming removed 6 bases from V and 4 bases from J; junction bases left unmatched: 8.

V usage is TRBV4-1 and J usage is TRBJ2-7; 9 bases line up with TRBD2. V lost 1 base to trimming and J lost 0 bases; unmatched junction nucleotides: 1. Germline values: CDR1 MGHRA, CDR2 YSYEKL. The CDR3 runs 15 residues. CDR3 sequence: CASSQGTSASYEQYF. As DNA, the CDR3 is TGCGCCAGCAGCCAAGGGACTAGCGCCTCCTACGAGCAGTACTTC.

The chain recombines TRBV27 with TRBJ2-1; D is undetermined. The V and J ends lost 0 bases and 3 bases respectively, with 6 bases between them. The germline V gene encodes CDR1 MNHEY and CDR2 SMNVEV (reference sequence). The CDR3 is 14 residues long. Here the CDR3 reads CASSLSLLYNEQFF. The CDR3 bases are TGTGCCAGCAGTTTATCACTTCTCTACAATGAGCAGTTCTTC.

The chain couples TRBV7-6 to TRBJ1-3; 8 bases fit TRBD1. J lost 7 bases, V lost 1 base, and 6 bases had no gene match. Germline CDR1 reads SGHVS; CDR2 reads FNYEAQ. The CDR3 spans 15 residues. The CDR3 spells CASSLGAGGGNTIYF. CDR3 in DNA: TGTGCCAGCAGCTTAGGTGCAGGGGGCGGGAACACCATATATTTT.

The CDR3 protein is CARLPSHEQYF. In nucleotides, the CDR3 is TGCGCCAGACTCCCGAGCCACGAGCAGTACTTC. This rearrangement joins TRBV10-2 to TRBJ2-7; no clear D. The CDR3 has 11 residues. Germline CDR1 is WSHSY and CDR2 is SAAADI. V was cut by 9 bases and J by 5 bases, with 11 bases left in between.

The V call is TRBV12-5, the J call TRBJ2-7; D not certain. Trimming shortened V by 2 bases and J by 7 bases, and 9 bases separated the two germline ends. Germline lookup yields CDR1 LGHNT and CDR2 FRNRAP. The CDR3 is made up of 12 amino acids. The CDR3 DNA follows: TGTGCTAGTGGTTTGACCGTACGGGAGCAGTACTTC. It yields the protein CASGLTVREQYF.

This chain joins TRBV30 and TRBJ1-1, with a weak D call TRBD1 (5 bases). Trimming cost V 3 bases and J 12 bases, with 17 bases left between them. This CDR3 has 12 residues. Germline V gene lookup returns CDR1 GTSNPN and CDR2 SVGIG (reference sequence). The CDR3 sequence: CAWSVDSYETFF. As DNA, the CDR3 is TGTGCCTGGAGCGTCGACAGCTATGAGACTTTCTTT.

The chain has TRBV7-9 and TRBJ2-1; TRBD1 matches 8 bases. Germline values: CDR1 SEHNR, CDR2 FQNEAQ (reference sequence). V dropped 2 bases and J dropped 6; count of bases not matched to a gene: 3. The CDR3 spans 14 residues. The DNA for the CDR3 is TGTGCCAGCAGCTTAACTACAGGGGGCAATGAGCAGTTCTTC. Protein product: CASSLTTGGNEQFF. The full variable domain, with the rest looked up from reference TRBV7-9 and TRBJ2-1, is DTGVSQNPRHKITKRGQNVTFRCDPISEHNRLYWYRQTLGQGPEFLTYFQNEAQLEKSRLLSDRFSAERPKGSFSTLEIQRTEQGDSAMYLCASSLTTGGNEQFFGPGTRLTVL.

This rearrangement joins TRBV4-3 to TRBJ2-3; TRBD2 aligns across 10 bases. The CDR3 totals 15 residues. Germline CDR1 reads LGHNA; CDR2 reads YSLEER. V trimming: 4 bases; J trimming: 5 bases; junction bases outside the gene matches: 6. CDR3: CASSLVAGGQDTQYF. The CDR3 DNA reads as TGCGCCAGCAGCCTAGTAGCGGGAGGTCAAGATACGCAGTATTTT.

This chain uses TRBV6-5 with TRBJ2-5, with 13 bases fitting TRBD2. V shed 10 bases, J shed 1 base, and the junction held 6 bases outside the gene matches. This CDR3 comprises 15 residues. Germline lookup yields CDR1 MNHEY and CDR2 SVGAGI. The DNA of the CDR3 is TGTGCCACCCCGGGACTAGCGGGACTCCAAGAGACCCAGTACTTC. Translated, it gives CATPGLAGLQETQYF.

CDR3 protein: CASSQPWATGPTYEQYF. CDR3 sequence (DNA): TGCGCCAGCAGTCAACCGTGGGCGACAGGGCCAACCTACGAGCAGTACTTC. The rearrangement uses TRBV23-1 and TRBJ2-7, with TRBD1 identical over 7 bases. TRBV23-1 is an ORF, with its function uncertain. With V trimmed by 2 bases and J by 2 bases, 12 bases remained unmatched. This CDR3 comprises 17 residues.